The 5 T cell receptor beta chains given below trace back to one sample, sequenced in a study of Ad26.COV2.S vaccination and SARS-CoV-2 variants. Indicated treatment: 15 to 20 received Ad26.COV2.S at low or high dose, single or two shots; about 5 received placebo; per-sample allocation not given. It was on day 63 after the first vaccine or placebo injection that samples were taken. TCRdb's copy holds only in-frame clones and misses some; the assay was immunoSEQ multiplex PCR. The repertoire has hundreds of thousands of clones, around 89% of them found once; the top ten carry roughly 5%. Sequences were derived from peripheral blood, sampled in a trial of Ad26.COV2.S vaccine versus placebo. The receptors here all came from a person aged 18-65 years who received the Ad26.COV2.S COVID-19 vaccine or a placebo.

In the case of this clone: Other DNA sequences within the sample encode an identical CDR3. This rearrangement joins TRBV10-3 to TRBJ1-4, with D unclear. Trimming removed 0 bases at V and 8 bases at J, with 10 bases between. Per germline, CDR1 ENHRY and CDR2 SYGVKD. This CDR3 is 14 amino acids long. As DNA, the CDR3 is TGTGCCATCAGTGAGTCTGGGGTGGGCGAAAAACTGTTTTTT. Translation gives CAISESGVGEKLFF.

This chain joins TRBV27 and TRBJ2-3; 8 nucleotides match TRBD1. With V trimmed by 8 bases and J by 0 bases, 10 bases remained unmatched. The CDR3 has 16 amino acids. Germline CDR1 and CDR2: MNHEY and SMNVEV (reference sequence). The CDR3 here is CASASYRDRSTDTQYF. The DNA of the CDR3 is TGTGCCAGCGCTTCCTACAGGGACAGGAGCACAGATACGCAGTATTTT.

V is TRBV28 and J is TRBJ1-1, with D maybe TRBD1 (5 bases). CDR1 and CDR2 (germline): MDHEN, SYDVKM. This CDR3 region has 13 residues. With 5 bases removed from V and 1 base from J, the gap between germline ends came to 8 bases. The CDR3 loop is CASSPTGNTEAFF. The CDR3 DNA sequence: TGTGCCAGCAGTCCTACAGGGAACACTGAAGCTTTCTTT.

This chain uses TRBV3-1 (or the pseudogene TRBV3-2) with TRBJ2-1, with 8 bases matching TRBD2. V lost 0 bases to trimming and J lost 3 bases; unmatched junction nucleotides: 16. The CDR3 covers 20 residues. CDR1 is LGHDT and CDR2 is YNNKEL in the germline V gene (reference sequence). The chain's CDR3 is CASSQDSGGHRQGIYNEQFF. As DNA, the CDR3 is TGTGCCAGCAGCCAAGACTCGGGAGGGCACCGTCAAGGAATCTACAATGAGCAGTTCTTC.

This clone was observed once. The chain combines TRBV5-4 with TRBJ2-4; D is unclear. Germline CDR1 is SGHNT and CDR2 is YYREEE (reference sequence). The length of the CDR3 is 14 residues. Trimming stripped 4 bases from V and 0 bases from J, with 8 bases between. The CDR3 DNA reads TGTGCCAGCAGCACCCAGGTAGCCAAAAACATTCAGTACTTC. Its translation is CASSTQVAKNIQYF.